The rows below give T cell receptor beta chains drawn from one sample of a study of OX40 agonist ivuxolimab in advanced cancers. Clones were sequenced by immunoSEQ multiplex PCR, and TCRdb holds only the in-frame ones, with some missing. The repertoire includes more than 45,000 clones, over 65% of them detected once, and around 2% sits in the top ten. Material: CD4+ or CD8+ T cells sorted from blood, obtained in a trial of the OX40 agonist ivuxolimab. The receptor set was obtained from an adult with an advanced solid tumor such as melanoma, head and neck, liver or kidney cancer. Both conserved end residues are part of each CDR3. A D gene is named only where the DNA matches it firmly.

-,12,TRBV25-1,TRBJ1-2,TGTGCCAGCAGTGAATCCGGGGGGGGCTACACCTTC,CASSESGGGYTF
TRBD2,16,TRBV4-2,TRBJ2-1,TGTGCCAGCAGCCCGACTACTAGCGGGATCTACAATGAGCAGTTCTTC,CASSPTTSGIYNEQFF
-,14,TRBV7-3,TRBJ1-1,TGTGCCAGCAGCTTAAGGTGGGGGGACACTGAAGCTTTCTTT,CASSLRWGDTEAFF
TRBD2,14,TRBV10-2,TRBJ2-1,TGCGCCACCAAAACTAGCGTAGGAAACAATGAGCAGTTCTTC,CATKTSVGNNEQFF
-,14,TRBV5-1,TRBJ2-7,TGCGCCAGCAGCTTGGCGAGTGGAGACTACGAGCAGTACTTC,CASSLASGDYEQYF
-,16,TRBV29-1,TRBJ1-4,TGCAGCGCCGGGGGCGGGGGCGCGCGGGGTAATGAAAAACTGTTTTTT,CSAGGGGARGNEKLFF
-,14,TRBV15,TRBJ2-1,TGTGCCACCAGCGGCCCCGGTAGCTACAATGAGCAGTTCTTC,CATSGPGSYNEQFF
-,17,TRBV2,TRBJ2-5,TGTGCCAGCAGTGGGGGATTAGGGCCCCTTATTGGTGAGACCCAGTACTTC,CASSGGLGPLIGETQYF
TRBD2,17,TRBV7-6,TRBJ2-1,TGTGCCAGCAGCTTGGTTGGGGGGACTAGCGGATACAATGAGCAGTTCTTC,CASSLVGGTSGYNEQFF
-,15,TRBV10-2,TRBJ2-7,TGCGCCAGCAGTGACCCAGCGGACACCTCCTACGAGCAGTACTTC,CASSDPADTSYEQYF